These 19 T cell receptor beta chains were all obtained from the same sample, sequenced in a study of long-term antiretroviral therapy in people with HIV. Version v3.0 of the immunoSEQ assay was performed at survey level. Assay: immunoSEQ multiplex PCR; the TCRdb copy retains only in-frame clones and omits some. This sample has tens of thousands of clones, with 65% to 85% found just once. This specimen was unsorted PBMCs, taken 3.1 years after starting antiretroviral therapy. The receptors come from a woman between 50 and 59 years old with HIV.

The chain couples TRBV18 to TRBJ2-5, with no clear D. V lost 3 bases, J lost 2 bases, and 7 bases lay in between. Germline values: CDR1 KGHSH, CDR2 LQKENI. The CDR3 totals 13 residues. The CDR3 nucleotides are TGTGCCAGCTCACCGGGCCAGCAAGAGACCCAGTACTTC. Protein product: CASSPGQQETQYF.

This chain links TRBV15 with TRBJ2-3; TRBD2 matches at 7 bases. Germline-derived CDR1 and CDR2 are LNHNV and YYDKDF (reference sequence). The V segment lost 0 bases and the J segment 2 bases; nucleotides outside the gene matches: 8. This CDR3 has 17 amino acids. The DNA for the CDR3 is TGTGCCACCAGCAGAGACCCCACGCGGGGGTACACAGATACGCAGTATTTT. Translated, it gives CATSRDPTRGYTDTQYF.

J is TRBJ2-3 and V is TRBV18, with 9 bases lining up with TRBD2. The CDR3 sequence is 17 residues long. The germline CDR1 and CDR2 sequences are KGHSH and LQKENI. The V and J ends lost 1 base and 5 bases, in that order; junction bases with no gene match: 10. CDR3 sequence reads: CASSPQASGAPGDTQYF. The CDR3 DNA is TGTGCCAGCTCACCACAGGCTAGCGGGGCACCGGGAGATACGCAGTATTTT.

The chain couples TRBV7-9 to TRBJ2-3; D not resolved. Germline V lookup: CDR1 SEHNR, CDR2 FQNEAQ (reference sequence). The CDR3 runs to 12 residues. V was shortened by 7 bases and J by 2 bases, with 7 bases between the two germline ends. CDR3 protein: CASTQFTDTQYF. CDR3 coding DNA: TGTGCCAGCACACAATTCACAGATACGCAGTATTTT.

The rearrangement uses TRBV19 and TRBJ1-3; D uncertain. Trimming cost V 10 bases and J 4 bases, with 20 bases left between them. The CDR3 consists of 15 residues. Germline lookup yields CDR1 LNHDA and CDR2 SQIVND (reference sequence). CDR3 in DNA: TGTGCCACCGGAGGGATCCCCTCTTGGGGAAACACCATATATTTT. Amino acid sequence: CATGGIPSWGNTIYF.

The chain uses TRBV19 and TRBJ1-2; 8 bases agree with TRBD1. The CDR3 spans 15 residues. Germline CDR1 and CDR2: LNHDA and SQIVND (reference sequence). J gave up 5 bases and V 5 bases, and 10 bases lay outside the gene matches. The CDR3 loop reads CASSGGFGTGYGYTF. The CDR3 DNA reads as TGTGCCAGTAGTGGCGGCTTCGGGACAGGTTATGGCTACACCTTC.

The chain couples TRBV30 to TRBJ2-3, with TRBD2 identical over 12 bases. CDR1 GTSNPN and CDR2 SVGIG come from the germline V gene (reference sequence). CDR3 length equals 16 residues. Unmatched junction bases numbered 7, after V lost 1 base and J lost 5 bases. The CDR3 nucleotides are TGTGCCTGGAGTGGGGCTAGCGGGGGGGGGATAGATACGCAGTATTTT. Translating it yields CAWSGASGGGIDTQYF.

The V and J genes are TRBV6-1 and TRBJ1-1; D is possibly TRBD1 (5 bases). Per the germline V gene, CDR1 is MNHNS and CDR2 is SASEGT. The CDR3 totals 13 residues. V was cut by 6 bases and J by 1 base, with 9 bases left in between. CDR3 amino acids: CASSRRGNTEAFF. The CDR3 DNA sequence: TGTGCCAGCAGCAGGAGGGGGAACACTGAAGCTTTCTTT.

The rearrangement links TRBV30 to TRBJ1-5; D gene ambiguous. Germline V gene sequence: CDR1 GTSNPN, CDR2 SVGIG (reference sequence). The CDR3 loop spans 13 amino acids. The ends were cut back, 5 bases at V and 1 base at J, with 9 bases in the middle. Here the CDR3 reads CAWAGESNQPQHF. DNA for the CDR3: TGTGCCTGGGCCGGGGAGAGCAATCAGCCCCAGCATTTT.

This clone was seen a handful of times. V is TRBV14 and J is TRBJ1-6; TRBD1 might be the D (6 bases). The CDR3 runs to 14 residues. Trimming pared 5 bases from V and 10 bases from J, leaving 15 bases between. The V gene's germline CDR1 is SGHDN and CDR2 FVKESK. The CDR3 region is CASSRDIGASPLHF. The DNA for the CDR3 is TGTGCCAGCAGCAGGGACATCGGGGCATCACCCCTCCACTTT.

V usage is TRBV6-6 and J usage is TRBJ2-3, with D perhaps given as TRBD1 or TRBD2 (5 bases each). The ends were cut back, 5 bases at V and 2 bases at J, with 11 bases in the middle. The length of the CDR3 is 14 residues. Per germline, CDR1 MNHNY and CDR2 SVGAGI (reference sequence). CDR3 region: CASSPGPNTDTQYF. The DNA for the CDR3 is TGTGCCAGCAGTCCGGGACCAAACACAGATACGCAGTATTTT.

This chain joins TRBV5-1 and TRBJ1-4, with 7 bases aligning to TRBD1. Germline values: CDR1 SGHRS, CDR2 YFSETQ. This CDR3 is 14 amino acids long. Germline trimming cut 0 bases from V and 7 bases from J; bases unmatched to any gene: 3. The chain's CDR3 is CASSLDRGGEKLFF. The CDR3 nucleotides are TGCGCCAGCAGCTTGGACAGGGGCGGTGAAAAACTGTTTTTT.

A few counts support this clone. The rearrangement links TRBV30 to TRBJ2-1; D may match TRBD1 or TRBD2 (5 bases each). With 8 bases removed from V and 0 bases from J, the gap between germline ends came to 23 bases. The CDR3 has 17 amino acids. Germline loops: CDR1 GTSNPN, CDR2 SVGIG (reference sequence). The CDR3 is CARTGWDGESSYNEQFF. The CDR3 DNA reads TGTGCCCGGACGGGATGGGACGGGGAGAGCTCCTACAATGAGCAGTTCTTC. Combining the CDR3 with reference TRBV30 and TRBJ2-1 gives the whole variable domain SQTIHQWPATLVQPVGSPLSLECTVEGTSNPNLYWYRQAAGRGLQLLFYSVGIGQISSEVPQNLSASRPQDRQFILSSKKLLLSDSGFYLCARTGWDGESSYNEQFFGPGTRLTVL.

The table lists this clone with a few counts. The chain combines TRBV15 with TRBJ2-7, with D maybe TRBD2 (6 bases). Looked up from germline, CDR1 is LNHNV and CDR2 is YYDKDF (reference sequence). The CDR3 is 11 amino acids. The V end was cut by 7 bases, the J end by 6 bases, with 10 bases between. The CDR3 spells CATTTGGEQYF. For the CDR3, the DNA is TGTGCCACCACGACCGGGGGCGAGCAGTACTTC. Together with reference TRBV15 and TRBJ2-7, the CDR3 gives the full variable domain: DAMVIQNPRYQVTQFGKPVTLSCSQTLNHNVMYWYQQKSSQAPKLLFHYYDKDFNNEADTPDNFQSRRPNTSFCFLDIRSPGLGDTAMYLCATTTGGEQYFGPGTRLTVT.

The chain is built from TRBV6-5 and TRBJ2-7, with D perhaps TRBD1 (6 bases). Trimming stripped 2 bases from V and 3 bases from J, with 14 bases between. CDR1 MNHEY and CDR2 SVGAGI come from the germline V gene. The CDR3 has 15 amino acids. CDR3 amino acids: CASSYASTGLYEQYV. In DNA, the CDR3 is TGTGCCAGCAGTTACGCGAGTACAGGGCTCTACGAGCAGTACGTC.

The chain couples TRBV10-1 to TRBJ2-7; 7 bases are shared with TRBD2. V trimming: 0 bases; J trimming: 6 bases; junction bases outside the gene matches: 11. CDR3 size: 16 residues. Germline lookup yields CDR1 WNHNN and CDR2 SYGVQD (reference sequence). CDR3 residues: CASSESGAGTTFEQYF. CDR3 bases: TGCGCCAGCAGTGAGTCTGGAGCGGGGACGACTTTCGAGCAGTACTTC.

The gene calls are TRBV7-8 and TRBJ2-7; 7 nucleotides align to TRBD1. Trimming at V came to 1 base and at J to 3 bases, leaving 6 bases not matched to a gene. There are 15 residues in the CDR3. Germline-derived CDR1 and CDR2 are SGHVS and FQNEAQ. The CDR3 region has the DNA TGTGCCAGCAGCTTAGGGCCGGGACAGCACTACGAGCAGTACGTC. Translation: CASSLGPGQHYEQYV.

This rearrangement joins TRBV7-2 to TRBJ2-5; 8 bases match TRBD1. With V trimmed by 4 bases and J by 4 bases, 5 bases remained unmatched. CDR1 is SGHTA, CDR2 FQGNSA, per germline. The CDR3 is 14 amino acids. CDR3 bases: TGTGCCAGCAGCTCCCAGGGGGCGCGAGAGACCCAGTACTTC. Translating it yields CASSSQGARETQYF.

The V call is TRBV9, the J call TRBJ1-3, with a weak D call TRBD1 (5 bases). The CDR3 loop spans 17 amino acids. CDR1 is SGDLS, CDR2 YYNGEE, per germline. Trimming cost V 3 bases and J 4 bases, with 20 bases left between them. The CDR3 region is CASSAYRDFRSGNTIYF. The CDR3 coding sequence is TGTGCCAGCAGCGCGTACCGGGACTTCCGTTCGGGAAACACCATATATTTT.